A selection of T cell receptor beta chains follows, all from one sample in a study of blood T cell repertoires in COVID-19. The table came from immunoSEQ multiplex PCR; TCRdb's copy has only in-frame clones and leaves some out. This table has approximately 400,000 clones, roughly 80% appearing once. Sequencing was done on a sample of peripheral blood. The source is a human donor with acute or convalescent COVID-19. The donor label of this sample is uncertain. The CDR3 runs from the conserved cysteine through the conserved F or W. Clone size is given for some rows only: seen once, a few or many times, or a class if the clone is expanded.

V	size	J	CDR3
TRBV9	NA	TRBJ1-4	CASSAEPGQGAHEKLFF
TRBV11-2	NA	TRBJ2-1	CASSLRQGVWSEQFF
TRBV5-1	once	TRBJ2-5	CASTSGLVWETQYF
TRBV3-1/TRBV3-2	NA	TRBJ1-2	CASSPRTGQGFGYTF
TRBV2	NA	TRBJ2-7	CASDQGRDRASQYF
TRBV5-1	NA	TRBJ2-1	CASSSWASGSPPYNEQFF
TRBV2	NA	TRBJ1-2	CASRALWRGYTF
TRBV28	NA	TRBJ1-5	CASSFDRTGGHQPQHF
TRBV5-1	NA	TRBJ2-7	CASSFKETSGGALAREQYF
TRBV30	NA	TRBJ2-7	CAWDKGQAISYEQYF
TRBV19	few	TRBJ1-5	CASSIGTGGQPQHF
TRBV5-1	NA	TRBJ1-2	CASSRTGGYGYTF